One TCR beta chain is described in this entry. The data were obtained in a study of T cell changes during pregnancy in multiple sclerosis. The V and J ends lost 3 bases and 5 bases, in that order; junction bases with no gene match: 6. Germline CDR1 SGDLS, CDR2 YYNGEE. The CDR3 has 14 amino acids. Profiling relied on immunoSEQ multiplex PCR, and the TCRdb table lists in-frame clones only, not all of them. This table has some 14,000 clones, over 90% appearing once. This sequence was found in a female donor in good health, enrolled as a control in a pregnancy study. The rearrangement joins TRBV9 to TRBJ2-7; 9 bases line up with TRBD1. The specimen comprised peripheral blood, sampled in the second trimester of pregnancy. As DNA, the CDR3 is TGTGCCAGCAGCGGCCGGGACAGGGTAAACGAGCAGTACTTC. Its protein is CASSGRDRVNEQYF.